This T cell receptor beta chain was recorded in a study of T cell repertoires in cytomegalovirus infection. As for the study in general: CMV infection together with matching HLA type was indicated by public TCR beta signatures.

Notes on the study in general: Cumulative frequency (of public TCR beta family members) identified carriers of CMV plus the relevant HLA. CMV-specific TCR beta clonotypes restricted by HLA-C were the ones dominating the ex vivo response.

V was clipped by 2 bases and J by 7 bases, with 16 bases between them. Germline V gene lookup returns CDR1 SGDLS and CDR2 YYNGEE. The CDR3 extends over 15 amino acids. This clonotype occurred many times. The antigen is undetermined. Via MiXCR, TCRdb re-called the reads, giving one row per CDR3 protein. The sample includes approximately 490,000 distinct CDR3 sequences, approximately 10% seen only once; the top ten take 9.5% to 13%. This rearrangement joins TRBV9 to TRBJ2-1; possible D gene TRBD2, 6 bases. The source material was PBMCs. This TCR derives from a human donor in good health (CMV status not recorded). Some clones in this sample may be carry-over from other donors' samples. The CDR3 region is CASSVGGLGGNEQFF. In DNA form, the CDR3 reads TGTGCCAGCAGCGTTGGGGGTTTGGGGGGAAATGAGCAGTTCTTC.